This T cell receptor beta chain was identified in a study of low-dose radiotherapy and immunotherapy resistance in tumors. Study background: Cohort 1 received 0.5 Gy per fraction every 2 weeks, totaling 6.5 Gy. A total of 13 Gy over 26 weeks was given to Cohort 2 as 1 Gy per fraction every two weeks.

This clonotype appeared many times. The CDR3 is 13 residues long. The V gene's germline CDR1 is KGHDR and CDR2 SFDVKD. V shed 4 bases and J shed 8 bases, with 13 bases lying between them. Time point reported: before trial treatment. Low-dose radiotherapy, low-dose cyclophosphamide, aspirin, ipilimumab and nivolumab were all given to the donors. Alpha- and beta-chain coverage of first-strand cDNA came from TRAV- and TRBV-specific primers. Both a constant-region primer and a V-primer adapter served to amplify TCRs across approximately 19 PCR cycles. Amplifying the isolated mRNA was done by in vitro transcription. TCRdb passed the reads through MiXCR, listing each CDR3 protein once. The data show tens of thousands of distinct CDR3 sequences, with around 30% seen just once and around 10% held by the top ten.

The TCR sequence derives from a female donor with ovarian cancer. The chain uses TRBV24-1 and TRBJ1-2; D may be TRBD1 (6 bases). Material: PBMCs, obtained before treatment. The DNA for the CDR3 is TGTGCCACCAGTGACCCACAGGGTCGAGGCTACACCTTC. Amino acids: CATSDPQGRGYTF.